This T cell receptor beta chain stems from a study of beta chain features in type 1 diabetes. Findings of the study overall: Although PCR might favor shorter templates, it would do so equally in patients and controls.

CD4+ naive, central memory, regulatory and stem cell-like memory cells were sorted via CD45RO/CCR7/CD25/CD127/CD95/CD27. About this clone: Its antigen is not identified.

Germline CDR1 LGHNA, CDR2 YNFKEQ. J lost 8 bases, V lost 1 base, and 12 bases had no gene match. The CDR3 has 17 residues. What was sequenced were expressed TCRB transcripts, since all of the isolated RNA had been reverse transcribed. Data came from immunoSEQ multiplex PCR; TCRdb stores just in-frame clones and leaves some out. The table includes more than 130,000 clones, 6.5% to 8.5% detected once. The TCR originated in a woman aged 30 to 39 in good health. The chain has TRBV4-2 and TRBJ2-3; TRBD2 aligns across 10 bases. The specimen was central memory CD4+ T cells from blood. The CDR3 DNA reads as TGTGCCAGCAGCCAAGGCGGGGGAGCGGGAGGGAGTGGTACGCAGTATTTT. It codes for CASSQGGGAGGSGTQYF.